This T cell receptor (beta chain) was sequenced in a study of T cells after yellow fever vaccination. At the level of the study: Fractions containing few cells were prepared with SMART-Seq v4 Ultra Low Input.

General observations from the study: At 95% to 98% for CD4 and approximately 88% for CD8, most primary-vaccination clones showed up again after the booster. CD4 and CD8 compartments shared a small share of clonotypes, likely from convergent recombination.

Conversion of TCR transcripts into cDNA relied on 5'RACE template switching, which added a universal primer site and UMIs. TCRdb independently ran MiXCR on the 5' RACE reads; one entry per CDR3 protein. The table includes over 110,000 distinct CDR3 sequences, 6.5% to 8.5% detected once. This clonotype has at least ten counts. Its cognate antigen is unknown. This TCR came from a man younger than 40 who received the YFV17D yellow fever vaccine. Specimen: CD4+ T cells sorted from PBMCs, collected 5 days after the yellow fever booster vaccination.

DNA for the CDR3: TGCGCCAGCAGCTTGGCCAGGGGTGATGGCTACACCTTC. Its translation: CASSLARGDGYTF. The chain is built from TRBV5-1 and TRBJ1-2, with D possibly matching TRBD1 (6 bases). Trimming cost V 0 bases and J 6 bases, with 9 bases left between them. The CDR3 extends over 13 amino acids. The germline V gene has CDR1 SGHRS and CDR2 YFSETQ.